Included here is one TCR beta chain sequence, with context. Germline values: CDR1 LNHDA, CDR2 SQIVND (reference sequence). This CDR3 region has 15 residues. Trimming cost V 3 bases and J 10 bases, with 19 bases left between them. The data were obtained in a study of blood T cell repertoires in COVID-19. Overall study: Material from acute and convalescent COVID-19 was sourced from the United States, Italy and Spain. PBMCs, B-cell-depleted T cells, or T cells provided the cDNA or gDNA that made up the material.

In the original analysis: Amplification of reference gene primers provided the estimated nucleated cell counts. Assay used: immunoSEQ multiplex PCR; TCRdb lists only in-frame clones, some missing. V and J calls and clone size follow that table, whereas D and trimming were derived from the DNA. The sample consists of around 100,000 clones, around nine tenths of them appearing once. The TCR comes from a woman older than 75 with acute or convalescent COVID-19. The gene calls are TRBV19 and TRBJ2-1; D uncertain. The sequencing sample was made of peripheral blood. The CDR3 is CASSIGQLQTSEQFF. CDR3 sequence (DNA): TGTGCCAGTAGTATTGGGCAATTACAAACCTCCGAGCAGTTCTTC.